The 9 T cell receptor beta chains below come from one sample, sequenced in a study of shared clonotypes between healthy human individuals. TCRdb's table, derived via immunoSEQ multiplex PCR, lists solely in-frame clones and lacks some. Of approximately 2.5 million clones detected, around 90% appear once; the ten largest clones hold roughly 0.14%. Specimen: naive CD4+ T cells sorted from blood. Stated subset: CD45RA+ positively selected. Receptors originate from a young man in good health.

The J gene is TRBJ2-5, the V gene TRBV5-4; TRBD2 might be the D (6 bases). Germline CDR1 and CDR2: SGHNT and YYREEE (reference sequence). This CDR3 is 14 amino acids long. Trimming took 3 bases from V and 2 from J, leaving 11 bases between them. The DNA of the CDR3 is TGTGCCAGCAGCTGGAAGACTAGTCAAGAGACCCAGTACTTC. Translating gives CASSWKTSQETQYF.

The rearrangement links TRBV4-1 to TRBJ2-3; D remains ambiguous. Trimming shortened V by 0 bases and J by 0 bases, and 13 bases separated the two germline ends. The CDR3 loop spans 17 amino acids. Germline V CDR1 and CDR2: MGHRA, YSYEKL. As DNA, the CDR3 is TGCGCCAGCAGCCAAGACCCGCAGACCTATAGCACAGATACGCAGTATTTT. Translation: CASSQDPQTYSTDTQYF.

The chain links TRBV5-4 to TRBJ1-2; D gene uncertain. The CDR3 length is 13 residues. V lost 0 bases to trimming and J lost 4 bases, with 7 bases between them. From germline, CDR1 is SGHNT and CDR2 YYREEE (reference sequence). CDR3 loop: CASSLDGRYGYTF. CDR3 bases: TGTGCCAGCAGCTTGGACGGACGCTATGGCTACACCTTC.

The chain carries TRBV2 and TRBJ1-2; no clear D gene. Trimming stripped 10 bases from V and 8 bases from J, with 14 bases between. The V gene's germline CDR1 is SNHLY and CDR2 FYNNEI. The CDR3 runs 11 residues. CDR3 sequence: CATLNWWGYTF. CDR3 sequence (DNA): TGTGCCACCCTAAATTGGTGGGGCTACACCTTC.

This clone showed up just once. V and J are TRBV5-1 and TRBJ2-3, with 8 bases identical to TRBD2. Germline assignment: CDR1 SGHRS and CDR2 YFSETQ. This CDR3 spans 16 amino acids. Trimming cost V 4 bases and J 1 base; bases outside gene matches: 8. DNA of the CDR3: TGCGCCAGCAGCACGGATGGGACTAGAGGCACAGATACGCAGTATTTT. Its protein is CASSTDGTRGTDTQYF.

The chain links TRBV5-1 to TRBJ1-1; TRBD1 is a possible D gene (6 bases). The CDR3 runs to 16 residues. Germline V gives CDR1 SGHRS, CDR2 YFSETQ. Between the trimmed V and J ends, which lost 2 bases and 1 base, there was a span of 15 bases. The CDR3 loop reads CASSLGQSLSNTEAFF. CDR3 coding DNA: TGCGCCAGCAGCTTAGGACAGAGCCTTTCGAACACTGAAGCTTTCTTT. Full variable domain (remainder filled in from reference TRBV5-1 and TRBJ1-1): KAGVTQTPRYLIKTRGQQVTLSCSPISGHRSVSWYQQTPGQGLQFLFEYFSETQRNKGNFPGRFSGRQFSNSRSEMNVSTLELGDSALYLCASSLGQSLSNTEAFFGQGTRLTVV.

The rearrangement joins TRBV6-6 to TRBJ2-7, with D tentatively TRBD1 (5 bases). The CDR3 length is 13 residues. V lost 1 base to trimming and J lost 6 bases, with 10 bases between them. Germline values: CDR1 MNHNY, CDR2 SVGAGI (reference sequence). The CDR3 spells CASSYFGAFEQYF. Written as DNA, the CDR3 is TGTGCCAGCAGTTACTTTGGGGCTTTCGAGCAGTACTTC.

The chain links TRBV28 to TRBJ2-5; D is uncertain. The CDR3 spans 13 residues. Between the trimmed V and J ends, which lost 10 bases and 0 bases, there was a span of 12 bases. Germline CDR1 and CDR2: MDHEN and SYDVKM. CDR3 in DNA: TGTGCCACCTTGTCCGAGTACCAAGAGACCCAGTACTTC. Protein product: CATLSEYQETQYF.

V gene TRBV29-1 combines with J gene TRBJ2-4, with 8 bases that match TRBD1. Germline V gene sequence: CDR1 SQVTM, CDR2 ANQGSEA. Trimming at V came to 6 bases and at J to 8 bases, leaving 6 bases not matched to a gene. The CDR3 has 12 residues. The CDR3 reads CSVGQGEHIQYF. CDR3 nucleotides: TGCAGCGTCGGACAGGGTGAACACATTCAGTACTTC.